This section outlines one TCR beta chain sequence together with its context. The data are from a study of Ad26.COV2.S vaccination and SARS-CoV-2 variants. The wider study: Donor got 5x10^10 or 1x10^11 viral particles of Ad26.COV2.S.

Sequencing used immunoSEQ multiplex PCR; TCRdb keeps in-frame clones, though not all of them. The table has some 350,000 clones, 90% seen once. Treatment here: some 19 received Ad26.COV2.S at low or high dose, single or two shots; roughly five received placebo; per-sample allocation not given. Specimens were obtained on day 63 following the first vaccine or placebo injection. The origin of this receptor is a person aged 18-65 years who received the Ad26.COV2.S COVID-19 vaccine or a placebo. Sequencing was performed on peripheral blood, taken in a trial of Ad26.COV2.S vaccine versus placebo.

The chain's CDR3 is CASSPLNWGGNTEAFF. The CDR3 bases are TGTGCCAGTAGTCCCCTCAACTGGGGAGGGAACACTGAAGCTTTCTTT. The V and J genes are TRBV19 and TRBJ1-1; D ambiguous. Germline assignment: CDR1 LNHDA and CDR2 SQIVND (reference sequence). With 5 bases removed from V and 1 base from J, the gap between germline ends came to 17 bases. This CDR3 spans 16 amino acids. The variable domain in full, with the rest retrieved from reference TRBV19 and TRBJ1-1, is DGGITQSPKYLFRKEGQNVTLSCEQNLNHDAMYWYRQDPGQGLRLIYYSQIVNDFQKGDIAEGYSVSREKKESFPLTVTSAQKNPTAFYLCASSPLNWGGNTEAFFGQGTRLTVV.